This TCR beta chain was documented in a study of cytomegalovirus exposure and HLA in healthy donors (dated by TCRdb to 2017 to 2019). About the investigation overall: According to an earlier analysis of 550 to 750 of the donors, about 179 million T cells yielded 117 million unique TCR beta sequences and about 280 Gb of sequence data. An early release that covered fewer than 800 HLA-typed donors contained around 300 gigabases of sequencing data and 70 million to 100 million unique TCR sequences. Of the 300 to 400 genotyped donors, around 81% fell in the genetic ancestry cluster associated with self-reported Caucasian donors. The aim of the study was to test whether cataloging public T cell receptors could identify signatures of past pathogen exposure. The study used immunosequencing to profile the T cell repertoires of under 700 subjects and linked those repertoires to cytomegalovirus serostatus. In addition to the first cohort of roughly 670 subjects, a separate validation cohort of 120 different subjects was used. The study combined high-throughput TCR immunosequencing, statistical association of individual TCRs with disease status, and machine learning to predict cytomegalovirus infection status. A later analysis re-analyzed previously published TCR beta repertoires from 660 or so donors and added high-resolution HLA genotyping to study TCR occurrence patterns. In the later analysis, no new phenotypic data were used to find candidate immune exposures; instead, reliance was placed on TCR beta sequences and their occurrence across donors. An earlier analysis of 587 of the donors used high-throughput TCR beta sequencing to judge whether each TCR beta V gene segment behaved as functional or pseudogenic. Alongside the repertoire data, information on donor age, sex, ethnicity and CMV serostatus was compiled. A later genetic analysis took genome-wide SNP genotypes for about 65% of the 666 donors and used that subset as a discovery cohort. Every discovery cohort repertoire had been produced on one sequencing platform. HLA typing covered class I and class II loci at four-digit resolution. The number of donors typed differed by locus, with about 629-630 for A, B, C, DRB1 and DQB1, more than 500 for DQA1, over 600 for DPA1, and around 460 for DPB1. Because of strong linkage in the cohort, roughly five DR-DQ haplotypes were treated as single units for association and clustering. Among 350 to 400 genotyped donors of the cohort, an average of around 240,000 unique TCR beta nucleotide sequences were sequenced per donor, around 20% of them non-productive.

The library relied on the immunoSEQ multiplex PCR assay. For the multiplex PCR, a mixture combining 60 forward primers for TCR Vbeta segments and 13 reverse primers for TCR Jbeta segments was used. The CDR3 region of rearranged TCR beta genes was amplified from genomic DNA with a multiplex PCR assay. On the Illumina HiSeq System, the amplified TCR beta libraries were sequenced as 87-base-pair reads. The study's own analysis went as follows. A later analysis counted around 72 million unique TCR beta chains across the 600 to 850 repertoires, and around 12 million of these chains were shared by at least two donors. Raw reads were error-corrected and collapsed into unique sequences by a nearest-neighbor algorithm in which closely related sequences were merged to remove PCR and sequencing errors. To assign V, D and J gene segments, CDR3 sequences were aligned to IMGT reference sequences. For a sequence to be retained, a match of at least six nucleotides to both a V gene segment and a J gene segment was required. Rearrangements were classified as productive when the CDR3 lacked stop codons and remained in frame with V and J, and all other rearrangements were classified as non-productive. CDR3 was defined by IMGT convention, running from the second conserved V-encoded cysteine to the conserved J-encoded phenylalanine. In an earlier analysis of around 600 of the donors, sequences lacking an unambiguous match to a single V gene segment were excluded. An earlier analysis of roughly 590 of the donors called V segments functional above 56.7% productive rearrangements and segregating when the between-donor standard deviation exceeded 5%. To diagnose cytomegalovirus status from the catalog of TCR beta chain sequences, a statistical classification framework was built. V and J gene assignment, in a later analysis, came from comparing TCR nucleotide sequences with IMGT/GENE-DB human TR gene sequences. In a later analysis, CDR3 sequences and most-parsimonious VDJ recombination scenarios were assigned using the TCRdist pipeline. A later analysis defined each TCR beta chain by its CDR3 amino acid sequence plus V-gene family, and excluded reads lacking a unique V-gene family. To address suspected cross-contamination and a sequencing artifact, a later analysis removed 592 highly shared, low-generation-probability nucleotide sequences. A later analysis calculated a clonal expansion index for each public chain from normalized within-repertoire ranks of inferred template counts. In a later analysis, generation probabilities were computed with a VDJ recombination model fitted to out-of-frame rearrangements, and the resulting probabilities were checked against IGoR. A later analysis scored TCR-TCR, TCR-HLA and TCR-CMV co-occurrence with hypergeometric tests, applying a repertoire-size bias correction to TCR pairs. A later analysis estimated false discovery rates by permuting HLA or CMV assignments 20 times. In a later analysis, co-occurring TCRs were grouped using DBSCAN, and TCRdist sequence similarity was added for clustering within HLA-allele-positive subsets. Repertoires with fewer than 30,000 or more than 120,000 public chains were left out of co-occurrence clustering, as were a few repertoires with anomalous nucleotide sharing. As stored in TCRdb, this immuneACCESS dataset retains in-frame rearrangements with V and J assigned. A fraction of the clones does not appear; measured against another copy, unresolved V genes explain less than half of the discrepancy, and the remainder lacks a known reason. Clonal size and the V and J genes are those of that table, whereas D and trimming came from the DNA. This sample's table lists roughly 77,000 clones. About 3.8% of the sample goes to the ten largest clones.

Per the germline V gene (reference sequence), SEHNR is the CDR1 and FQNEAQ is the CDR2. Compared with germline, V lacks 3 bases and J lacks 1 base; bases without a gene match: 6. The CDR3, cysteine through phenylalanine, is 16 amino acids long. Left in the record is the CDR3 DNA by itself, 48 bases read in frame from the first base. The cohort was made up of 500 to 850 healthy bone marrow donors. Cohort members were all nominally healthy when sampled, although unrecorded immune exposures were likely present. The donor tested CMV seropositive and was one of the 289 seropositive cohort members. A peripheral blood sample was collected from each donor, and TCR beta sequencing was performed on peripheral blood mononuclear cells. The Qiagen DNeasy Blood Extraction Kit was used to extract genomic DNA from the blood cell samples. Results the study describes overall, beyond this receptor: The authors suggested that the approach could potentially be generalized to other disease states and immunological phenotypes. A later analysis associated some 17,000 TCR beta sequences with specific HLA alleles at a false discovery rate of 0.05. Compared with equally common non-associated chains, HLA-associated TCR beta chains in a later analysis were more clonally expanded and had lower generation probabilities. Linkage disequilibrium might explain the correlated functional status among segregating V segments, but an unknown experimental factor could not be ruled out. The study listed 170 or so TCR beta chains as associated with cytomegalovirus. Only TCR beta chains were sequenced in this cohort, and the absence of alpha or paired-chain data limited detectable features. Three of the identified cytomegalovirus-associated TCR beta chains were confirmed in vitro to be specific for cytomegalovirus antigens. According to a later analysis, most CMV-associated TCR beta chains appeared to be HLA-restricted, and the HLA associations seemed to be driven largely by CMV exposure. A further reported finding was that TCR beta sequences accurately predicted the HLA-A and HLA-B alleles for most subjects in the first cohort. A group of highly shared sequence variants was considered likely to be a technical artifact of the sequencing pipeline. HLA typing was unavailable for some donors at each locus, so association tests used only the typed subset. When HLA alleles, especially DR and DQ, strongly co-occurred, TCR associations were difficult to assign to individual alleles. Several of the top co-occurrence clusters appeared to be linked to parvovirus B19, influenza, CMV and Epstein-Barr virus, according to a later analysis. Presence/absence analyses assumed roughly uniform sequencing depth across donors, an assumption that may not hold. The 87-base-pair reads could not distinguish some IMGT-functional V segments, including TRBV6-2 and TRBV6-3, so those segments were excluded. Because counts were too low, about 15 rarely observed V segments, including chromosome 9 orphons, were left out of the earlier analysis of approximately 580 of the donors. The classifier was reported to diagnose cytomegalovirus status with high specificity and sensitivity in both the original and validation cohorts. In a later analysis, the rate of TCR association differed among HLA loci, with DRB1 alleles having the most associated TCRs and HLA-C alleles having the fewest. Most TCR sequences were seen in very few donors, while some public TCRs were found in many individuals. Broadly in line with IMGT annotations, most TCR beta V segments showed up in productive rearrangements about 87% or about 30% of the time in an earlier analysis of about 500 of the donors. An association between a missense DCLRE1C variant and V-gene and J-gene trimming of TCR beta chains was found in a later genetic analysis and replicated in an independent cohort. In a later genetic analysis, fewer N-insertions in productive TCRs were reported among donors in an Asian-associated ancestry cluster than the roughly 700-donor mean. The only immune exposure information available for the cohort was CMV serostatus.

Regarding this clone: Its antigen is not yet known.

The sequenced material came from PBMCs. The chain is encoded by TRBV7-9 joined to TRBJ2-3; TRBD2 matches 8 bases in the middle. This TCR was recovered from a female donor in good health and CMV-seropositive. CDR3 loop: CASSFVSGRGTDTQYF. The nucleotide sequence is TGTGCCAGCAGCTTCGTAAGCGGGAGAGGCACAGATACGCAGTATTTT.